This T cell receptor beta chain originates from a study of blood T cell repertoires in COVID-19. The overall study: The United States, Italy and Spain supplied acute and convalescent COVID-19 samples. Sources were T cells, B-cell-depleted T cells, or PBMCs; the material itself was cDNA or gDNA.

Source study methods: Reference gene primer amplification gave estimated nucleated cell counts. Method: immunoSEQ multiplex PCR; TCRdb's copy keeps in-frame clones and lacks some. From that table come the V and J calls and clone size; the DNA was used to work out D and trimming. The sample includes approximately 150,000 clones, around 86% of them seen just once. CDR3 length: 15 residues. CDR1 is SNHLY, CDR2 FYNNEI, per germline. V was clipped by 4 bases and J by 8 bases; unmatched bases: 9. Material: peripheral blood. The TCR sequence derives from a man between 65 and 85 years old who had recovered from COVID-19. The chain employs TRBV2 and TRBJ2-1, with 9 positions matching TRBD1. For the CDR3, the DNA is TGTGCCAGCAGTGTTCGAACAGGGGGCGCGGATGAGCAGTTCTTC. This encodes CASSVRTGGADEQFF.